The 18 T cell receptor beta chains in this list originate from one sample, sequenced in a study of cytomegalovirus exposure and HLA in healthy donors. Researchers ran the PCR with 60 Vbeta and 13 Jbeta primers. Measured with immunoSEQ multiplex PCR; TCRdb has only the in-frame clones, and not every one. Seen here are about 120,000 clones, over 75% observed once, and the top ten hold around 1.5%. The sample consisted of PBMCs. These receptors all stem from a woman aged 18-35 years in good health and CMV-seronegative.

The V and J genes are TRBV5-1 and TRBJ2-3; D is unclear. The CDR3 sequence is 12 residues long. V was cut by 2 bases and J by 4 bases, with 5 bases left in between. Germline values: CDR1 SGHRS, CDR2 YFSETQ. The CDR3 DNA reads as TGCGCCAGCAGCTTTTTATCAGATACGCAGTATTTT. Its translation is CASSFLSDTQYF.

This clone was seen once. V gene TRBV2 combines with J gene TRBJ1-4; 7 bases are a match to TRBD1. The germline V gene encodes CDR1 SNHLY and CDR2 FYNNEI. V dropped 4 bases and J dropped 7; count of bases not matched to a gene: 9. CDR3 length: 15 residues. The CDR3, as DNA: TGTGCCAGCAGTGTGGGGAACAGGGGAGGTGAAAAACTGTTTTTT. This sequence encodes CASSVGNRGGEKLFF.

The V call is TRBV7-2, the J call TRBJ2-4; 9 bases agree with TRBD1. This CDR3 contains 14 residues. Trimming took 7 bases from V and 8 from J; bases not matched to a gene: 9. In germline, CDR1 is SGHTA, CDR2 FQGNSA. The CDR3 region has the DNA TGTGCCAGCACCATAACGACAGGGGGAGACATTCAGTACTTC. Encoded protein: CASTITTGGDIQYF. The full variable domain, with the rest looked up from reference TRBV7-2 and TRBJ2-4, is GAGVSQSPSNKVTEKGKDVELRCDPISGHTALYWYRQSLGQGLEFLIYFQGNSAPDKSGLPSDRFSAERTGGSVSTLTIQRTQQEDSAVYLCASTITTGGDIQYFGAGTRLSVL.

The chain couples TRBV25-1 to TRBJ1-5; D possibly corresponds to TRBD1 (6 bases). Trimming cost V 5 bases and J 2 bases, with 13 bases left between them. This CDR3 has 15 amino acids. Germline CDR1 MGHDK, CDR2 SYGVNS. CDR3 sequence: CASSRGGGRNQPQHF. The CDR3 region has the DNA TGTGCCAGCAGTAGGGGGGGAGGGCGCAATCAGCCCCAGCATTTT. The full variable domain, with the rest looked up from reference TRBV25-1 and TRBJ1-5, is EADIYQTPRYLVIGTGKKITLECSQTMGHDKMYWYQQDPGMELHLIHYSYGVNSTEKGDLSSESTVSRIRTEHFPLTLESARPSHTSQYLCASSRGGGRNQPQHFGDGTRLSIL.

The chain employs TRBV7-9 and TRBJ1-6, with D possibly matching TRBD1 (5 bases). The germline V gene encodes CDR1 SEHNR and CDR2 FQNEAQ (reference sequence). Trimming took off 4 bases at V and 9 bases at J, with 19 bases between the two ends. CDR3 length equals 16 residues. The CDR3 is CASSSAILGDSSPLHF. The CDR3 DNA reads TGTGCCAGCAGCTCTGCTATTCTTGGGGACTCTTCACCCCTCCACTTT.

CDR3 amino acids: CASSLMAGERETQYF. Written as DNA, the CDR3 is TGCGCCAGCAGCTTGATGGCAGGGGAACGAGAGACCCAGTACTTC. The chain joins TRBV5-1 to TRBJ2-5, with D possibly matching TRBD1 (6 bases). Looked up from germline, CDR1 is SGHRS and CDR2 is YFSETQ. The CDR3 loop spans 15 amino acids. Trimming removed 1 base at V and 4 bases at J, with 14 bases between.

The chain links TRBV18 to TRBJ1-1; no definite D call. V dropped 3 bases and J dropped 1 base, with 6 bases sitting between them. The CDR3 contains 13 residues. Germline loops: CDR1 KGHSH, CDR2 LQKENI. The CDR3 nucleotides are TGTGCCAGCTCACCGGGGAGGAACACTGAAGCTTTCTTT. Translated, it gives CASSPGRNTEAFF.

This chain links TRBV18 with TRBJ2-3; TRBD2 might be the D (6 bases). CDR3 size: 15 residues. Germline V gene lookup returns CDR1 KGHSH and CDR2 LQKENI. The V end lost 3 bases, the J end lost 3 bases, and 13 bases lay between the germline ends. CDR3 nucleotide sequence: TGTGCCAGCTCACCCGTCGGGAGTGGGACAGATACGCAGTATTTT. Translating gives CASSPVGSGTDTQYF.

The chain combines TRBV5-1 with TRBJ1-4, with 7 positions matching TRBD1. With 0 bases clipped from V and 0 bases from J, the junction kept 5 bases outside the gene matches. CDR3 size: 17 residues. Germline CDR1 and CDR2: SGHRS and YFSETQ. The CDR3: CASSLDRGPTTNEKLFF. The CDR3 DNA follows: TGCGCCAGCAGCTTGGACAGGGGACCGACAACTAATGAAAAACTGTTTTTT.

The chain is built from TRBV27 and TRBJ1-2, with D perhaps TRBD1 (5 bases). CDR3 length: 15 amino acids. Germline CDR1 is MNHEY and CDR2 is SMNVEV (reference sequence). V lost 6 bases and J 3 bases, leaving 17 bases between the germline ends. CDR3 sequence reads: CASSPMGGKYYGYTF. The CDR3 nucleotides read TGTGCCAGCAGCCCCATGGGGGGAAAATACTATGGCTACACCTTC.

This clone was detected only once. The rearrangement uses TRBV29-1 and TRBJ1-6, with 7 bases fitting TRBD1. The CDR3 extends over 14 amino acids. Germline CDR1 reads SQVTM; CDR2 reads ANQGSEA. V trimming: 7 bases; J trimming: 6 bases; junction bases outside the gene matches: 9. The CDR3 sequence is CSAMTGNGNSPLHF. In nucleotides, the CDR3 is TGCAGCGCCATGACAGGGAACGGTAATTCACCCCTCCACTTT.

The CDR3 sequence is CASSLVRDSTYEQYF. CDR3 sequence (DNA): TGTGCCAGCAGCTTAGTCCGGGACTCAACCTACGAGCAGTACTTC. The rearrangement links TRBV7-2 to TRBJ2-7, with D possibly matching TRBD2 (6 bases). The CDR3 runs to 15 residues. Germline CDR1 and CDR2: SGHTA and FQGNSA. Trimming left V 1 base short and J 2 bases short, with 12 bases between.

The chain employs TRBV5-8 and TRBJ2-7; possible D gene TRBD2, 5 bases. Germline V gene lookup returns CDR1 SGHTS and CDR2 YDEGEE. The CDR3 has 14 amino acids. Trimming took 0 bases from V and 7 from J, leaving 14 bases between them. The CDR3 DNA reads TGTGCCAGCAGCTTGGGGAACCGGAGGCGGGAGCAGTACTTC. It yields the protein CASSLGNRRREQYF.

V usage is TRBV9 and J usage is TRBJ2-1; 7 bases are a match to TRBD2. Looked up from germline, CDR1 is SGDLS and CDR2 is YYNGEE. CDR3 length equals 14 residues. V was pared by 0 bases and J by 10 bases, with 7 bases of the junction left unmatched. In nucleotides, the CDR3 is TGTGCCAGCAGCGTAGAAAGCGGGGAAGGGGAGCAGTTCTTC. This gives the protein CASSVESGEGEQFF. Based on the CDR3 plus reference TRBV9 and TRBJ2-1, the full variable domain is DSGVTQTPKHLITATGQRVTLRCSPRSGDLSVYWYQQSLDQGLQFLIQYYNGEERAKGNILERFSAQQFPDLHSELNLSSLELGDSALYFCASSVESGEGEQFFGPGTRLTVL.

The V call is TRBV7-2, the J call TRBJ2-2, with no clear D. From germline, CDR1 is SGHTA and CDR2 FQGNSA. The germline V and J ends were trimmed by 2 bases and 1 base, with 5 bases remaining between them. The CDR3 is made up of 14 amino acids. CDR3 residues: CASSLNWNTGELFF. The CDR3 coding sequence is TGTGCCAGCAGCTTAAACTGGAACACCGGGGAGCTGTTTTTT. Full variable domain (remainder filled in from reference TRBV7-2 and TRBJ2-2): GAGVSQSPSNKVTEKGKDVELRCDPISGHTALYWYRQSLGQGLEFLIYFQGNSAPDKSGLPSDRFSAERTGGSVSTLTIQRTQQEDSAVYLCASSLNWNTGELFFGEGSRLTVL.

The chain carries TRBV4-1 and TRBJ2-3; D unresolved. Germline V gene sequence: CDR1 MGHRA, CDR2 YSYEKL. V was cut by 4 bases and J by 5 bases, with 10 bases left in between. This CDR3 is 13 amino acids long. The CDR3 DNA is TGCGCCAGCAGCCTCCTTCGAGGAGATACGCAGTATTTT. The encoded protein is CASSLLRGDTQYF.

CDR3 sequence (DNA): TGCGCCAGCAGTGAGTCGGTAGGCGGGGGAAACAATGAGCAGTTCTTC. This gives the protein CASSESVGGGNNEQFF. The chain recombines TRBV10-1 with TRBJ2-1; 7 bases agree with TRBD2. CDR1 and CDR2 (germline): WNHNN, SYGVQD (reference sequence). This CDR3 contains 16 residues. The V gene end was trimmed by 0 bases and the J gene end by 5 bases; junction bases not matched to a gene: 7.

V is TRBV7-9 and J is TRBJ1-4; tentative D call: TRBD1 (5 bases). Germline V gene lookup returns CDR1 SEHNR and CDR2 FQNEAQ (reference sequence). CDR3 length equals 15 residues. V was pared by 5 bases and J by 5 bases, with 15 bases between. The DNA for the CDR3 is TGTGCCAGCAGCACGCCGGGGGGTTGGAATGAAAAACTGTTTTTT. Its translation is CASSTPGGWNEKLFF.